What follows are 28 T cell receptor beta chains derived from one specimen sequenced in a study of a mutant IDH1 vaccine in newly diagnosed glioma. This sample's time point: week 5, during vaccination. Vaccination comprised doses that each held 300 ug of mutant IDH1 20-mer peptide, plus topical imiquimod. These receptors' targets are unknown. Produced via immunoSEQ multiplex PCR; TCRdb's table is partial and in-frame only. The sample carries 25,000 to 30,000 clones, approximately 80% recorded once. The material was PBMCs, obtained from a glioma patient whose treatment included an IDH1 peptide vaccine. Receptors originate from a man in his forties with glioma.

This chain joins TRBV7-8 and TRBJ2-2, with 9 bases that match TRBD2. This CDR3 is built from 17 residues. V was clipped by 1 base and J by 3 bases; unmatched bases: 6. The germline gives CDR1 SGHVS, CDR2 FQNEAQ. The CDR3 nucleotides read TGTGCCAGCAGCTTAGACGGCGGGAGGGCCGACACCGGGGAGCTGTTTTTT. As protein: CASSLDGGRADTGELFF.

This chain connects TRBV19 to TRBJ2-5, with a possible D match to TRBD1 (5 bases). The CDR3 extends over 12 amino acids. Trimming took off 7 bases at V and 0 bases at J, with 6 bases between the two ends. Germline CDR1 reads LNHDA; CDR2 reads SQIVND (reference sequence). For the CDR3, the DNA is TGTGCCAGTAAGGACAACCAAGAGACCCAGTACTTC. Its translation is CASKDNQETQYF.

This clone was counted between two and nine times. The chain combines TRBV18 with TRBJ1-2; tentatively, D is TRBD1 (5 bases). The CDR3 extends over 14 amino acids. The V gene's germline CDR1 is KGHSH and CDR2 LQKENI. V was shortened by 1 base and J by 8 bases, with 14 bases between the two germline ends. The chain's CDR3 is CASSPREGLDGYTF. The CDR3 DNA reads as TGTGCCAGCTCACCACGGGAGGGACTAGACGGCTACACCTTC.

The chain links TRBV29-1 to TRBJ1-1; 7 positions match TRBD1. The CDR3 is 13 amino acids. The V gene end was trimmed by 2 bases and the J gene end by 5 bases; junction bases not matched to a gene: 5. Germline V gives CDR1 SQVTM, CDR2 ANQGSEA. The CDR3 sequence: CSVEWDRWTEAFF. The DNA of the CDR3 is TGCAGCGTTGAATGGGACAGATGGACTGAAGCTTTCTTT.

For the CDR3, the DNA is TGTGCCAGCAGGACAGGGGTCACTGAAGCTTTCTTT. It encodes CASRTGVTEAFF. This chain uses TRBV6-6 with TRBJ1-1; 8 nucleotides match TRBD1. Trimming at V came to 6 bases and at J to 4 bases, leaving 1 base not matched to a gene. The CDR3 runs to 12 residues. Germline lookup yields CDR1 MNHNY and CDR2 SVGAGI (reference sequence).

The chain uses TRBV12-5 and TRBJ2-1; 7 nucleotides line up with TRBD1. V shed 1 base, J shed 5 bases, and the junction held 2 bases outside the gene matches. Germline V gene sequence: CDR1 LGHNT, CDR2 FRNRAP. The CDR3 covers 14 residues. The CDR3 nucleotides read TGTGCTAGTGGTTTGGGGCAGGGGGACAATGAGCAGTTCTTC. It is translated as CASGLGQGDNEQFF. The full variable domain, its missing parts supplied by reference TRBV12-5 and TRBJ2-1, is DARVTQTPRHKVTEMGQEVTMRCQPILGHNTVFWYRQTMMQGLELLAYFRNRAPLDDSGMPKDRFSAEMPDATLATLKIQPSEPRDSAVYFCASGLGQGDNEQFFGPGTRLTVL.

The genes are TRBV10-3 and TRBJ2-1; D gene unclear. The CDR3 totals 12 residues. Trimming left V 10 bases short and J 9 bases short, with 16 bases between. CDR1 is ENHRY and CDR2 is SYGVKD in the germline V gene. CDR3 in DNA: TGTGCCACCAGGATAACGGAGACTGAGCAGTTCTTC. It translates to CATRITETEQFF.

This chain uses TRBV18 with TRBJ1-1, with 8 bases that match TRBD1. In germline, CDR1 is KGHSH, CDR2 LQKENI. V was clipped by 7 bases and J by 5 bases; unmatched bases: 9. CDR3 length: 14 residues. DNA for the CDR3: TGTGCCAGCTGTCCAGACAGGGGTGGAACTGAAGCTTTCTTT. Its protein is CASCPDRGGTEAFF.

This clone was recorded once. The chain links TRBV18 to TRBJ2-1; D is unresolved. The CDR3 covers 13 residues. CDR1 is KGHSH and CDR2 is LQKENI in the germline V gene. The V end lost 2 bases, the J end lost 9 bases, and 11 bases lay between the germline ends. The CDR3 loop is CASSPAPRGEQFF. Here the CDR3 DNA reads TGTGCCAGCTCACCAGCACCGCGCGGTGAGCAGTTCTTC. Full variable domain (outside the CDR3, taken from reference TRBV18 and TRBJ2-1): NAGVMQNPRHLVRRRGQEARLRCSPMKGHSHVYWYRQLPEEGLKFMVYLQKENIIDESGMPKERFSAEFPKEGPSILRIQQVVRGDSAAYFCASSPAPRGEQFFGPGTRLTVL.

The chain is built from TRBV5-6 and TRBJ2-1; D gene uncertain. The ends were cut back, 0 bases at V and 7 bases at J, with 11 bases in the middle. The CDR3 length is 14 residues. Germline assignment: CDR1 SGHDT and CDR2 YYEEEE. As DNA, the CDR3 is TGTGCCAGCAGCTTGGGTCCTACCTCGAATGAGCAGTTCTTC. Translated, it gives CASSLGPTSNEQFF.

The chain links TRBV19 to TRBJ1-2, with D perhaps matching TRBD1 (6 bases). Germline-derived CDR1 and CDR2 are LNHDA and SQIVND (reference sequence). Trimming removed 7 bases at V and 4 bases at J, with 10 bases between. The CDR3 is 12 amino acids. The CDR3 sequence is CASKGDLYGYTF. DNA for the CDR3: TGTGCCAGTAAGGGGGACCTCTATGGCTACACCTTC.

This clone was seen only a few times. This chain uses TRBV5-1 with TRBJ1-4, with D perhaps TRBD1 (6 bases). Germline CDR1 reads SGHRS; CDR2 reads YFSETQ. V lost 3 bases to trimming and J lost 0 bases, with 6 bases between them. The CDR3 is 14 residues long. CDR3 amino acids: CASSWTATNEKLFF. The DNA for the CDR3 is TGCGCCAGCAGCTGGACAGCAACTAATGAAAAACTGTTTTTT.

The rearrangement uses TRBV4-1 and TRBJ2-2; 9 nucleotides match TRBD2. Germline V gene data show CDR1 as MGHRA and CDR2 as YSYEKL. The CDR3 is 15 residues long. The V segment lost 4 bases and the J segment 0 bases; nucleotides outside the gene matches: 0. The CDR3 protein is CASSRLAANTGELFF. The DNA for the CDR3 is TGCGCCAGCAGCCGACTAGCGGCGAACACCGGGGAGCTGTTTTTT.

This clone was observed a few times. V usage is TRBV11-2 and J usage is TRBJ1-3; D not certain. The CDR3 sequence is 12 residues long. Germline V gene sequence: CDR1 SGHAT, CDR2 FQNNGV. V lost 3 bases and J lost 8, with 8 bases in between. In nucleotides, the CDR3 is TGTGCCAGCAGCTTTTCGTCCGACACCATATATTTT. It is translated as CASSFSSDTIYF.

The CDR3 DNA reads TGTGCCAGTAGTAGAGGAGTCCGAAATCAGCCCCAGCATTTT. Its protein product is CASSRGVRNQPQHF. The V call is TRBV19, the J call TRBJ1-5; no firm D call. Trimming pared 4 bases from V and 4 bases from J, leaving 11 bases between. Germline CDR1 reads LNHDA; CDR2 reads SQIVND (reference sequence). The CDR3 spans 14 residues.

The V and J genes are TRBV27 and TRBJ2-1; 10 bases align to TRBD2. This CDR3 has 14 residues. The junction had 4 bases not matched to a gene; V was cut back by 5 bases and J by 6 bases. The germline V gene has CDR1 MNHEY and CDR2 SMNVEV (reference sequence). The CDR3 DNA is TGTGCCAGCAGTATCACTAGCGGGACCAATGAGCAGTTCTTC. Translating it yields CASSITSGTNEQFF.

Remarks on this clone: One end of the junction fails to match germline, which may point to a read error. This chain connects TRBV11-2 to TRBJ2-3, with 7 positions matching TRBD1. There are 15 residues in the CDR3. CDR1 SGHAT and CDR2 FQNNGV come from the germline V gene. CDR3 sequence: CASSLDGTATDTQYF. The CDR3 DNA reads as TGTGCCAGCAGCCTAGACGGGACAGCCACAGATACGCAGTATTTT.

In DNA form, the CDR3 reads TGCAGTGCTAGCCCAGGGGCCTCGGCCACCTTC. Protein product: CSASPGASATF. This chain joins TRBV20-1 and TRBJ1-2; D perhaps matches TRBD1 (6 bases). Deletions cut 3 bases from V and 13 bases from J, with 15 bases between. Germline-derived CDR1 and CDR2 are DFQATT and SNEGSKA (reference sequence). This CDR3 contains 11 residues.

This chain connects TRBV28 to TRBJ1-5; D remains ambiguous. The germline V gene encodes CDR1 MDHEN and CDR2 SYDVKM. The CDR3 length is 13 residues. Between the trimmed V and J ends, which lost 3 bases and 0 bases, there was a span of 3 bases. This chain's CDR3 is CASSFLSNQPQHF. In nucleotides, the CDR3 is TGTGCCAGCAGTTTCCTTAGCAATCAGCCCCAGCATTTT.

The chain combines TRBV4-1 with TRBJ1-2; D is possibly TRBD1 (6 bases). CDR1 and CDR2 (germline): MGHRA, YSYEKL. The CDR3 has 14 amino acids. V lost 3 bases to trimming and J lost 5 bases, with 13 bases between them. This CDR3 is CASSQGTGAYGYTF. DNA of the CDR3: TGCGCCAGCAGCCAGGGGACGGGGGCTTATGGCTACACCTTC.

The chain joins TRBV11-2 to TRBJ2-1, with TRBD2 matching 13 bases. The CDR3 runs 15 residues. With 0 bases clipped from V and 12 bases from J, the junction kept 5 bases outside the gene matches. Germline CDR1 SGHAT, CDR2 FQNNGV. The CDR3 DNA is TGTGCCAGCAGCTTAGAACTAGCGGGAGGGCTAGGGCAGTTCTTC. It encodes CASSLELAGGLGQFF.

The chain is built from TRBV7-8 and TRBJ2-2, with TRBD2 matching over 12 bases. The CDR3 sequence is 18 residues long. Germline assignment: CDR1 SGHVS and CDR2 FQNEAQ. The J segment lost 0 bases and the V segment lost 5 bases, leaving 7 bases of the junction unmatched. The CDR3, as DNA: TGTGCCAGCAGCCCAAGGACTAGCGGGACCGCGAACACCGGGGAGCTGTTTTTT. Encoded protein: CASSPRTSGTANTGELFF.

The chain is built from TRBV5-6 and TRBJ1-2, with TRBD1 matching 9 bases. Germline V CDR1 and CDR2: SGHDT, YYEEEE. Unmatched junction bases numbered 8, after V lost 0 bases and J lost 8 bases. There are 15 residues in the CDR3. The CDR3 loop is CASSLVGQGPGGYTF. The CDR3, as DNA: TGTGCCAGCAGCTTGGTGGGACAGGGCCCTGGAGGCTACACCTTC.

The chain links TRBV5-1 to TRBJ2-3; 8 positions agree with TRBD2. V shed 1 base, J shed 0 bases, and the junction held 4 bases outside the gene matches. The CDR3 is made up of 16 amino acids. Germline V CDR1 and CDR2: SGHRS, YFSETQ. The CDR3 loop reads CASSLSVAGSTDTQYF. Here the CDR3 DNA reads TGCGCCAGCAGCTTGTCCGTAGCGGGGAGCACAGATACGCAGTATTTT.

This CDR3 reads CASSLNPSSSTYNEQFF. The CDR3 DNA reads TGTGCCAGCAGTTTAAACCCTAGTAGTTCAACCTACAATGAGCAGTTCTTC. The chain is built from TRBV27 and TRBJ2-1; no firm D call. Germline loops: CDR1 MNHEY, CDR2 SMNVEV (reference sequence). The CDR3 is 17 amino acids. The V end was cut by 2 bases, the J end by 2 bases, with 16 bases between.

V is TRBV11-2 and J is TRBJ2-5; 7 positions match TRBD2. This CDR3 is 15 amino acids long. Trimming cost V 3 bases and J 5 bases; bases outside gene matches: 9. Germline CDR1 and CDR2: SGHAT and FQNNGV. CDR3 sequence reads: CASSLGGSPSETQYF. The CDR3 coding sequence is TGTGCCAGCAGCTTGGGCGGGAGCCCCTCGGAGACCCAGTACTTC.

This clone was recorded once. In DNA, the CDR3 is TGTGCCATCAGTGAGGCGAGTCTAGCGGGAGGAAAGTACGAGCAGTACGTC. Residues: CAISEASLAGGKYEQYV. This chain links TRBV10-3 with TRBJ2-7; 11 bases agree with TRBD2. The CDR3 loop spans 17 amino acids. Unmatched junction bases numbered 10, after V lost 2 bases and J lost 4 bases. The germline gives CDR1 ENHRY, CDR2 SYGVKD.

The rearrangement links TRBV2 to TRBJ2-1; TRBD2 matches 7 bases. Germline V lookup: CDR1 SNHLY, CDR2 FYNNEI. This CDR3 spans 14 amino acids. Trimming removed 4 bases from V and 2 bases from J; junction bases left unmatched: 2. As DNA, the CDR3 is TGTGCCAGCAGTGGACTAGCAGCCTACAATGAGCAGTTCTTC. Its translation is CASSGLAAYNEQFF.